Below, one T cell receptor (beta chain) is given with its context. The CDR3 has 14 residues. Looked up from germline, CDR1 is MNHEY and CDR2 is SVGAGI. V was trimmed by 8 bases and J by 4 bases, leaving 17 bases between them. This sample was included in a study of blood T cell repertoires in COVID-19. Overall study: Samples taken during acute and convalescent COVID-19 were collected in the United States, Italy and Spain. T cells, B-cell-depleted T cells, or PBMCs provided the cDNA or gDNA that served as material.

Per the original methods: Amplified reference gene primers provided the basis for estimating nucleated cell counts. Sequenced by immunoSEQ multiplex PCR; TCRdb stores in-frame clones only, minus some. The V and J calls and the clone size are those of that table, but D and trimming were determined from the DNA. Here the sample spans about 210,000 clones, 75% to 90% being singletons. The sample consisted of peripheral blood. This clonotype originated in a woman between 40 and 50 years old with acute or convalescent COVID-19. The chain employs TRBV6-5 and TRBJ1-2, with unresolved D. CDR3 protein: CASWVAALAYGYTF. The CDR3 DNA reads as TGTGCCAGCTGGGTAGCGGCTCTGGCCTATGGCTACACCTTC.